A single sample gave rise to the 23 T cell receptor beta chains below, sequenced in a study of blood T cell repertoires in COVID-19. Method: immunoSEQ multiplex PCR; TCRdb's copy keeps in-frame clones and lacks some. The sample has about 26,000 clones, 90% seen once. Material for sequencing was peripheral blood. All receptors come from a man in his 70s with acute or convalescent COVID-19.

This clone is a singleton in its sample. The J gene is TRBJ2-1, the V gene TRBV9; D is uncertain. With 0 bases removed from V and 2 bases from J, the gap between germline ends came to 12 bases. The CDR3 is 16 amino acids. The germline V gene encodes CDR1 SGDLS and CDR2 YYNGEE. The CDR3 sequence: CASSVDRQVPYNEQFF. CDR3 nucleotide sequence: TGTGCCAGCAGCGTAGATCGCCAGGTCCCCTACAATGAGCAGTTCTTC. The full variable domain, in which reference TRBV9 and TRBJ2-1 provide the parts outside the CDR3, is DSGVTQTPKHLITATGQRVTLRCSPRSGDLSVYWYQQSLDQGLQFLIQYYNGEERAKGNILERFSAQQFPDLHSELNLSSLELGDSALYFCASSVDRQVPYNEQFFGPGTRLTVL.

The J gene is TRBJ2-1, the V gene TRBV13; 12 bases agree with TRBD2. The CDR3 is 16 residues long. V shed 2 bases, J shed 7 bases, and the junction held 6 bases outside the gene matches. Germline V gives CDR1 PRHDT, CDR2 FYEKMQ (reference sequence). Here the CDR3 DNA reads TGTGCCAGCAGCTTAAGGCTAGCGGGAGGGCCGAATGAGCAGTTCTTC. It codes for CASSLRLAGGPNEQFF.

This clone was seen once. This chain joins TRBV21-1 and TRBJ2-1; TRBD1 was called by the table and not checked on the DNA. TRBV21-1 is flagged as a pseudogene. The CDR3 sequence is 17 residues long. CDR3 loop: CASSKRTGGDHYNEQFF. The CDR3 DNA is TGTGCCAGCAGCAAAAGGACAGGGGGTGACCACTACAATGAGCAGTTCTTC.

The chain has TRBV18 and TRBJ2-7; D might be TRBD2 (6 bases). Germline CDR1 KGHSH, CDR2 LQKENI. Trimming removed 3 bases from V and 2 bases from J, with 14 bases in between. This CDR3 region has 15 residues. Here the CDR3 reads CASSPSSRGTYEQYF. CDR3 sequence (DNA): TGTGCCAGCTCACCCAGTTCGCGGGGAACCTACGAGCAGTACTTC.

This chain connects TRBV7-9 to TRBJ1-5; D is unresolved. Germline V gene data show CDR1 as SEHNR and CDR2 as FQNEAQ (reference sequence). The CDR3 contains 16 residues. V shed 0 bases and J shed 0 bases, with 9 bases lying between them. The CDR3: CASSLALGNSNQPQHF. The CDR3, as DNA: TGTGCCAGCAGCTTAGCGCTCGGGAATAGCAATCAGCCCCAGCATTTT.

This sequence joins TRBV18 and TRBJ2-3; the D gene is possibly TRBD1 (5 bases). Germline V lookup: CDR1 KGHSH, CDR2 LQKENI. Between the trimmed V and J ends, which lost 2 bases and 6 bases, there was a span of 6 bases. The CDR3 is 12 amino acids. The CDR3 loop reads CASSPRGDTQYF. The CDR3 DNA sequence: TGTGCCAGCTCACCAAGGGGCGATACGCAGTATTTT.

The V gene is TRBV5-1, the J gene TRBJ2-5, with 9 positions matching TRBD1. Looked up from germline, CDR1 is SGHRS and CDR2 is YFSETQ. Trimming at V came to 3 bases and at J to 6 bases, leaving 6 bases not matched to a gene. The CDR3 contains 14 residues. The CDR3 is CASSSGQGRKTQYF. The CDR3 DNA reads as TGCGCCAGCAGCTCTGGACAGGGGAGGAAGACCCAGTACTTC.

The chain has TRBV7-9 and TRBJ1-1, with D perhaps matching TRBD1 (5 bases). Germline V lookup: CDR1 SEHNR, CDR2 FQNEAQ (reference sequence). The CDR3 contains 14 residues. V dropped 3 bases and J dropped 1 base, with 9 bases sitting between them. This CDR3 is CASSFGGGNTEAFF. In DNA, the CDR3 is TGTGCCAGCAGCTTCGGCGGGGGGAACACTGAAGCTTTCTTT.

The J gene is TRBJ1-5, the V gene TRBV18, with 11 bases that match TRBD1. V was clipped by 3 bases and J by 4 bases; unmatched bases: 5. The CDR3 totals 16 residues. The germline V gene has CDR1 KGHSH and CDR2 LQKENI. The DNA for the CDR3 is TGTGCCAGCTCACCCTACGGGACAGGGGGGAATCAGCCCCAGCATTTT. Amino acid sequence: CASSPYGTGGNQPQHF. The entire variable domain, with the rest obtained from reference TRBV18 and TRBJ1-5, is as follows: NAGVMQNPRHLVRRRGQEARLRCSPMKGHSHVYWYRQLPEEGLKFMVYLQKENIIDESGMPKERFSAEFPKEGPSILRIQQVVRGDSAAYFCASSPYGTGGNQPQHFGDGTRLSIL.

V is TRBV5-6 and J is TRBJ1-5, with D perhaps TRBD1 (6 bases). Germline V CDR1 and CDR2: SGHDT, YYEEEE. V gave up 4 bases and J gave up 3 bases, with 11 bases separating them. CDR3 size: 14 residues. CDR3 bases: TGTGCCAGCAGCCGGGGGGGGCTCAATCAGCCCCAGCATTTT. It translates to CASSRGGLNQPQHF.

The rearrangement uses TRBV28 and TRBJ2-7, with D maybe TRBD1 (5 bases). The CDR3 contains 16 residues. Germline CDR1 and CDR2: MDHEN and SYDVKM. V was shortened by 6 bases and J by 0 bases, with 18 bases between the two germline ends. CDR3 nucleotides: TGTGCCAGCAGCTCCTCCGGACAAATTATCTCCTACGAGCAGTACTTC. Encoded protein: CASSSSGQIISYEQYF.

V and J are TRBV2 and TRBJ2-3; 8 nucleotides match TRBD2. Trimming at V came to 3 bases and at J to 0 bases, leaving 8 bases not matched to a gene. This CDR3 spans 17 amino acids. Per the germline V gene, CDR1 is SNHLY and CDR2 is FYNNEI. This CDR3 is CASSEHPGGSSTDTQYF. CDR3 coding DNA: TGTGCCAGCAGTGAGCATCCGGGGGGGAGCAGCACAGATACGCAGTATTTT.

The chain is built from TRBV28 and TRBJ1-6, with D perhaps matching TRBD1 (5 bases). The CDR3 is made up of 15 amino acids. Trimming pared 5 bases from V and 2 bases from J, leaving 10 bases between. Germline V CDR1 and CDR2: MDHEN, SYDVKM. CDR3 sequence: CASSPMTAYNSPLHF. The DNA of the CDR3 is TGTGCCAGCAGTCCGATGACAGCCTATAATTCACCCCTCCACTTT.

This chain joins TRBV6-2 or TRBV6-3 and TRBJ2-2, with a weak D call TRBD2 (6 bases). Per germline, CDR1 MNHEY and CDR2 SVGEGT. CDR3 length: 16 amino acids. V shed 2 bases and J shed 1 base, with 11 bases lying between them. For the CDR3, the DNA is TGTGCCAGCAGTTACCCACTTAGCGGGAACACCGGGGAGCTGTTTTTT. Amino acids: CASSYPLSGNTGELFF.

The chain carries TRBV18 and TRBJ2-2, with TRBD1 matching over 9 bases. J gave up 3 bases and V 0 bases, and 2 bases lay outside the gene matches. The CDR3 extends over 16 amino acids. Germline V CDR1 and CDR2: KGHSH, LQKENI. CDR3 bases: TGTGCCAGCTCACCACCGGGACAGGGTTACACCGGGGAGCTGTTTTTT. This gives the protein CASSPPGQGYTGELFF.

V gene TRBV3-1 (or the pseudogene TRBV3-2) combines with J gene TRBJ1-4; D perhaps matches TRBD1 (5 bases). Germline values: CDR1 LGHDT, CDR2 YNNKEL (reference sequence). V lost 6 bases, J lost 0 bases, and 8 bases lay in between. This CDR3 is built from 14 residues. Here the CDR3 reads CASRTVATNEKLFF. The CDR3 DNA reads TGTGCCAGCAGGACAGTTGCAACTAATGAAAAACTGTTTTTT.

The CDR3 spells CASSLASGGTGELFF. The CDR3 bases are TGTGCCAGCAGCTTAGCGTCCGGGGGGACCGGGGAGCTGTTTTTT. This chain connects TRBV11-2 to TRBJ2-2, with 7 nucleotides matching TRBD2. This CDR3 has 15 amino acids. Looked up from germline, CDR1 is SGHAT and CDR2 is FQNNGV. V was clipped by 1 base and J by 5 bases; unmatched bases: 4.

The chain employs TRBV5-1 and TRBJ1-2; D is unclear. CDR3 length: 15 residues. Germline lookup yields CDR1 SGHRS and CDR2 YFSETQ. V was trimmed by 0 bases and J by 3 bases, leaving 12 bases between them. This CDR3 reads CASSLGRENHYGYTF. CDR3 DNA sequence: TGCGCCAGCAGCTTGGGACGGGAGAACCACTATGGCTACACCTTC. Using reference TRBV5-1 and TRBJ1-2 for the parts outside the CDR3, the full variable domain is KAGVTQTPRYLIKTRGQQVTLSCSPISGHRSVSWYQQTPGQGLQFLFEYFSETQRNKGNFPGRFSGRQFSNSRSEMNVSTLELGDSALYLCASSLGRENHYGYTFGSGTRLTVV.

The chain combines TRBV2 with TRBJ1-5; the D is unclear. There are 15 residues in the CDR3. Per the germline V gene, CDR1 is SNHLY and CDR2 is FYNNEI. Deletions cut 2 bases from V and 1 base from J, with 9 bases between. CDR3 protein: CASSENFGSNQPQHF. As DNA, the CDR3 is TGTGCCAGCAGTGAAAATTTTGGCAGCAATCAGCCCCAGCATTTT.

The chain carries TRBV3-1 (or the pseudogene TRBV3-2) and TRBJ2-3, with TRBD2 as a possible D gene (6 bases). Trimming pared 4 bases from V and 1 base from J, leaving 9 bases between. CDR1 and CDR2 (germline): LGHDT, YNNKEL (reference sequence). The CDR3 has 14 amino acids. The CDR3 DNA reads TGTGCCAGCAGCCTAATAGCGGGCACAGATACGCAGTATTTT. Translation: CASSLIAGTDTQYF.

In DNA form, the CDR3 reads TGTGCCATCAGCATAAACCGACCGGGGACAGGGGAGATTCCTGAGCAGTTCTTC. Its translation is CAISINRPGTGEIPEQFF. V gene TRBV10-3 combines with J gene TRBJ2-1; TRBD1 matches 10 bases. The germline V gene encodes CDR1 ENHRY and CDR2 SYGVKD. CDR3 size: 18 residues. J was trimmed by 9 bases and V by 6 bases; bases with no gene match: 20.

The J gene is TRBJ2-7, the V gene TRBV5-1; 8 positions match TRBD2. Germline V CDR1 and CDR2: SGHRS, YFSETQ. The junction had 5 bases not matched to a gene; V was cut back by 3 bases and J by 3 bases. This CDR3 has 14 residues. CDR3 sequence: CASSSVAGSYEQYF. The CDR3 nucleotides read TGCGCCAGCAGCTCGGTAGCGGGAAGCTACGAGCAGTACTTC.

The rearrangement joins TRBV20-1 to TRBJ1-2; maybe TRBD1 (5 bases). Trimming took 1 base from V and 8 from J, leaving 8 bases between them. The CDR3 is 11 residues long. Germline V lookup: CDR1 DFQATT, CDR2 SNEGSKA (reference sequence). CDR3 nucleotides: TGCAGTGCTAGAGCGGAGGGGGGCTACACCTTC. It is translated as CSARAEGGYTF.